A selection of T cell receptor beta chains follows, all from one sample in a study of T-cell memory formation after mild COVID-19. Each CDR3 protein gets one entry after TCRdb re-called the 5' RACE reads with MiXCR. This sample yields about 440,000 distinct CDR3 sequences, of which 15% to 25% are seen a single time; around 8% belongs to the top ten. The sample consisted of PBMCs or a T cell subset sorted from them (not recorded which). The receptor source for this set is an adult woman who had mild COVID-19 (a few samples of this study predate the infection). Cell type and time point are not known. Both conserved end residues are part of each CDR3.

TRBJ2-7 | TRBV7-6 | CASSIRAPAYEQYF
TRBJ2-5 | TRBV11-3 | CASSDGSGKTQYF
TRBJ2-5 | TRBV3-1 | CASSQGGGKEYF
TRBJ2-1 | TRBV29-1 | CSVEKSGSNEQFF
TRBJ2-7 | TRBV7-9 | CASSKAGQGYEQYF
TRBJ1-5 | TRBV7-2 | CASSFGQGAGQPQHF
TRBJ1-2 | TRBV12-3/TRBV12-4 | CATLNPQGIAGYTF
TRBJ2-1 | TRBV6-5 | CASSFERSSYNEQFF
TRBJ2-1 | TRBV14 | CASSQGDRDIKFF
TRBJ2-4 | TRBV12-3/TRBV12-4 | CASSTSGRQNIQYF
TRBJ2-7 | TRBV20-1 | CSAKGWGGLRQYF
TRBJ2-1 | TRBV4-3 | CASSQDGTSGNEQFF
TRBJ2-7 | TRBV12-3/TRBV12-4 | CASGTSGGYEQYF
TRBJ2-1 | TRBV3-1 | CASSQDRPLNEQFF
TRBJ2-7 | TRBV30 | CAWSVRTSGRSYEQYF
TRBJ2-2 | TRBV5-1 | CASSERSTGELFF
TRBJ1-1 | TRBV24-1 | CATSDSRDTEAFF
TRBJ1-1 | TRBV2 | CASRMRNTEAFF
TRBJ1-2 | TRBV6-4 | CASSATGTGISGYTF
TRBJ2-2 | TRBV4-3 | CASSHGTFNGELFF
TRBJ1-2 | TRBV7-9 | CASSLDGRLGEGYTF
TRBJ1-3 | TRBV12-3/TRBV12-4 | CASSPQPSGNTIYF
TRBJ1-2 | TRBV11-2 | CASSLEGGPYYGYTF
TRBJ1-6 | TRBV28 | CASSGGGSYNSPLHF
TRBJ2-7 | TRBV6-5 | CASNRGYEQYF
TRBJ1-4 | TRBV29-1 | CSIAFGTGNEKLFF
TRBJ2-7 | TRBV4-1 | CASSQLPGQGVSYEQYF
TRBJ1-2 | TRBV24-1 | CATSEGGGYTF
TRBJ1-2 | TRBV20-1 | CSARRGRGGYGYTF
TRBJ2-3 | TRBV20-1 | CSSRDRSTDTQYF
TRBJ2-7 | TRBV6-5 | CATREGYEQYF
TRBJ2-3 | TRBV6-2/TRBV6-3 | CASSYTGGAARATDTQYF
TRBJ2-1 | TRBV10-3 | CAISVEGGNNEQFF
TRBJ2-2 | TRBV7-6 | CASSHRGAGELFF
TRBJ2-5 | TRBV20-1 | CSASKGQGFEAQETQYF
TRBJ2-5 | TRBV30 | CAWDVLRGQETQYF
TRBJ1-2 | TRBV24-1 | CATSDWSGQRGYTF
TRBJ2-3 | TRBV6-6 | CASRPSGRPPDTQYF
TRBJ1-5 | TRBV7-2 | CASSLGPLQPQHF
TRBJ2-3 | TRBV20-1 | CSGQGEADTQYF
TRBJ2-3 | TRBV4-3 | CASSQDLVTGTGGTDTQYF
TRBJ1-3 | TRBV12-3/TRBV12-4 | CASRSTPGTEGNSGNTIYF
TRBJ2-1 | TRBV9 | CASSVAGTPYNEQFF
TRBJ2-2 | TRBV11-1 | CASSRSWGGNTGELFF
TRBJ2-1 | TRBV14 | CASSQEGGPYNEQFF
TRBJ2-1 | TRBV13 | CASSYLGGLSYNEQFF
TRBJ1-1 | TRBV9 | CASSPRPPDTEAFF
TRBJ1-3 | TRBV7-6 | CASSSRVGTGTSSGNTIYF
TRBJ2-3 | TRBV25-1 | CASTGVVSLGGRLKDTQYF
TRBJ2-3 | TRBV12-3/TRBV12-4 | CASTPYEDRPYF